The next 31 T cell receptor beta chains were all read from a single sample in a study of cytomegalovirus exposure and HLA in healthy donors (dated by TCRdb to about 2017). The library was built by means of the immunoSEQ multiplex PCR assay. A mixture of 60 forward primers for TCR Vbeta segments and 13 reverse primers for TCR Jbeta segments was used in the multiplex PCR. TCRdb holds this immuneACCESS table with in-frame rearrangements only. Some clones are missing; in checked studies, unresolved V genes explain under half, and the rest has no known cause. In this sample the table shows roughly 110,000 clones, 82% of which occur a single time. The ten largest account for approximately 2.5% of the sample. Sequencing used PBMCs. The source of these receptors is a young man in good health and CMV-seropositive.

This chain links TRBV30 with TRBJ1-3; D is perhaps TRBD1 (5 bases). V shed 5 bases and J shed 0 bases, with 17 bases lying between them. The CDR3 extends over 16 amino acids. From germline, CDR1 is GTSNPN and CDR2 SVGIG (reference sequence). The CDR3 region has the DNA TGTGCCTGGTGGAGATACAGGAATGGCTCTGGAAACACCATATATTTT. Amino acid sequence: CAWWRYRNGSGNTIYF.

This clone was counted only a few times. The chain is built from TRBV30 and TRBJ1-5, with D possibly being TRBD1 (6 bases). The CDR3 is made up of 14 amino acids. The V end lost 2 bases, the J end lost 4 bases, and 12 bases lay between the germline ends. Per the germline V gene, CDR1 is GTSNPN and CDR2 is SVGIG (reference sequence). CDR3 nucleotide sequence: TGTGCCTGGAGTCGCAGGGGAGGGAATCAGCCCCAGCATTTT. Translating it yields CAWSRRGGNQPQHF. The full variable domain, rest sourced from reference TRBV30 and TRBJ1-5, is SQTIHQWPATLVQPVGSPLSLECTVEGTSNPNLYWYRQAAGRGLQLLFYSVGIGQISSEVPQNLSASRPQDRQFILSSKKLLLSDSGFYLCAWSRRGGNQPQHFGDGTRLSIL.

The V call is TRBV5-4, the J call TRBJ1-1, with D possibly TRBD1 on 6 matching bases. This CDR3 region has 15 residues. Looked up from germline, CDR1 is SGHNT and CDR2 is YYREEE (reference sequence). Trimming took off 1 base at V and 1 base at J, with 11 bases between the two ends. CDR3 protein: CASSLTGTQNTEAFF. The CDR3 DNA reads TGTGCCAGCAGCTTGACCGGGACACAGAACACTGAAGCTTTCTTT.

The rearrangement uses TRBV11-2 and TRBJ1-2; TRBD1 agrees at 8 bases. CDR1 is SGHAT, CDR2 FQNNGV, per germline. This CDR3 is 13 amino acids long. With V trimmed by 10 bases and J by 4 bases, 8 bases remained unmatched. For the CDR3, the DNA is TGTGCCACCCGACAGGGGAGTTCCTATGGCTACACCTTC. As protein: CATRQGSSYGYTF.

This chain connects TRBV5-6 to TRBJ1-1; D gene ambiguous. Germline CDR1 reads SGHDT; CDR2 reads YYEEEE. V lost 5 bases, J lost 0 bases, and 14 bases lay in between. The CDR3 spans 15 residues. The CDR3 here is CASRPRPGLNTEAFF. The CDR3, as DNA: TGTGCCAGCAGACCCCGACCGGGGTTGAACACTGAAGCTTTCTTT.

The chain links TRBV7-7 to TRBJ2-1; D unclear. The CDR3 contains 12 residues. Looked up from germline, CDR1 is SSHAT and CDR2 is FNYEAQ (reference sequence). V was clipped by 5 bases and J by 6 bases, with 8 bases between them. The CDR3 nucleotides read TGTGCCAGCAGCAATACAGCCAATGAGCAGTTCTTC. Protein: CASSNTANEQFF.

This rearrangement joins TRBV5-1 to TRBJ2-2; D not certain. Trimming left V 0 bases short and J 9 bases short, with 9 bases between. This CDR3 has 13 residues. The V gene's germline CDR1 is SGHRS and CDR2 YFSETQ. The CDR3 DNA follows: TGCGCCAGCAGCTTGGACGGTTCAAGGGAGCTGTTTTTT. This translates into CASSLDGSRELFF.

The chain carries TRBV30 and TRBJ1-4, with a possible D match to TRBD1 (5 bases). Germline CDR1 reads GTSNPN; CDR2 reads SVGIG (reference sequence). V was pared by 0 bases and J by 8 bases, with 13 bases between. CDR3 length equals 14 residues. As DNA, the CDR3 is TGTGCCTGGAGTGTACTGGGGGGAGGCGAAAAACTGTTTTTT. Protein product: CAWSVLGGGEKLFF.

This chain connects TRBV5-1 to TRBJ1-4; 9 bases are a match to TRBD1. J was trimmed by 8 bases and V by 5 bases; bases with no gene match: 7. CDR3 length equals 14 residues. Per the germline V gene, CDR1 is SGHRS and CDR2 is YFSETQ. The CDR3 loop reads CASRRTGVTEKLFF. DNA for the CDR3: TGCGCCAGCAGGAGGACAGGGGTGACCGAAAAACTGTTTTTT. Variable domain in full (rest from reference TRBV5-1 and TRBJ1-4): KAGVTQTPRYLIKTRGQQVTLSCSPISGHRSVSWYQQTPGQGLQFLFEYFSETQRNKGNFPGRFSGRQFSNSRSEMNVSTLELGDSALYLCASRRTGVTEKLFFGSGTQLSVL.

A few counts support this clone. The chain combines TRBV11-2 with TRBJ2-2, with D tentatively TRBD2 (6 bases). Trimming shortened V by 7 bases and J by 4 bases, and 19 bases separated the two germline ends. The length of the CDR3 is 16 residues. Germline CDR1 and CDR2: SGHAT and FQNNGV. This chain's CDR3 is CASTLSSGDGTGELFF. DNA for the CDR3: TGTGCCAGCACCCTATCGTCGGGGGATGGCACCGGGGAGCTGTTTTTT.

V is TRBV7-2 and J is TRBJ2-5, with TRBD1 matching over 7 bases. CDR3 length: 14 amino acids. The junction had 5 bases not matched to a gene; V was cut back by 5 bases and J by 2 bases. CDR1 and CDR2 (germline): SGHTA, FQGNSA. The CDR3 here is CASSLRDRQETQYF. The DNA for the CDR3 is TGTGCCAGCAGCCTGAGGGACAGACAAGAGACCCAGTACTTC.

This clone was seen only once. In DNA form, the CDR3 reads TGCGCCAGCAGCCAAGGGCAAGGGGTTTGGAGTAACGGCTACACCTTC. It encodes CASSQGQGVWSNGYTF. The chain has TRBV4-1 and TRBJ1-2; tentatively, D is TRBD1 (5 bases). The CDR3 sequence is 16 residues long. Trimming took off 1 base at V and 8 bases at J, with 20 bases between the two ends. Germline-derived CDR1 and CDR2 are MGHRA and YSYEKL.

The chain employs TRBV2 and TRBJ2-5; 7 bases fit TRBD1. CDR3 length: 14 residues. The germline gives CDR1 SNHLY, CDR2 FYNNEI. The V gene end was trimmed by 6 bases and the J gene end by 1 base; junction bases not matched to a gene: 5. CDR3 region: CASRVGQVQETQYF. The CDR3, as DNA: TGTGCCAGCAGGGTCGGACAGGTCCAAGAGACCCAGTACTTC. Full variable domain (outside the CDR3, taken from reference TRBV2 and TRBJ2-5): EPEVTQTPSHQVTQMGQEVILRCVPISNHLYFYWYRQILGQKVEFLVSFYNNEISEKSEIFDDQFSVERPDGSNFTLKIRSTKLEDSAMYFCASRVGQVQETQYFGPGTRLLVL.

In this sample, this clone turned up a few times. An end of the junction differs from the germline gene, which may be a read error. The V call is TRBV27, the J call TRBJ2-6; tentative D call: TRBD1 (6 bases). CDR1 and CDR2 (germline): MNHEY, SMNVEV (reference sequence). This CDR3 region has 15 residues. The DNA for the CDR3 is TGTGCCAGCAGTAACACAGGGACCGGGGCCAACGGCCTGACTTTC. It yields the protein CASSNTGTGANGLTF.

The chain joins TRBV7-8 to TRBJ1-2; 8 positions agree with TRBD1. V gave up 2 bases and J gave up 4 bases; unmatched junction bases: 6. The CDR3 is 15 residues long. Germline values: CDR1 SGHVS, CDR2 FQNEAQ. Written as DNA, the CDR3 is TGTGCCAGCAGCTTAAGGACAGGGTTTGGCTATGGCTACACCTTC. It encodes CASSLRTGFGYGYTF.

The chain joins TRBV6-5 to TRBJ2-7; 8 positions agree with TRBD2. The CDR3 runs to 16 residues. Germline lookup yields CDR1 MNHEY and CDR2 SVGAGI. Losses at the gene ends were 3 bases for V and 2 bases for J; bases not matched to a gene: 9. The CDR3 DNA sequence: TGTGCCAGCAGTTATGATGGCGGGGGGTCCCCCTACGAGCAGTACTTC. This gives the protein CASSYDGGGSPYEQYF.

The chain links TRBV2 to TRBJ1-5; D unclear. In germline, CDR1 is SNHLY, CDR2 FYNNEI. This CDR3 spans 15 amino acids. V was trimmed by 0 bases and J by 0 bases, leaving 6 bases between them. The CDR3 nucleotides read TGTGCCAGCAGTGAAGCGCTTAGTAGCAATCAGCCCCAGCATTTT. Protein product: CASSEALSSNQPQHF.

The chain carries TRBV5-5 and TRBJ2-7; the D gene is possibly TRBD2 (6 bases). The V end was cut by 3 bases, the J end by 5 bases, with 12 bases between. The CDR3 contains 13 residues. Germline CDR1 and CDR2: SGHKS and YYEKEE (reference sequence). CDR3 sequence reads: CASSSGTLDEQYF. As DNA, the CDR3 is TGTGCCAGCAGCTCCGGGACTCTCGACGAGCAGTACTTC.

Comments on this clone: The junction and the germline gene differ at one end; a read error may be behind it. The V and J genes are TRBV7-9 and TRBJ1-4; D is ambiguous. CDR1 is SEHNR, CDR2 FQNEAQ, per germline (reference sequence). The CDR3 length is 16 residues. Here the CDR3 DNA reads TGTTCCAGCAGCAAAGCCTGGGCCGCAACTAATGAAAAACTGTTTTTT. Translated: CSSSKAWAATNEKLFF. The full variable domain, with the rest looked up from reference TRBV7-9 and TRBJ1-4, is DTGVSQNPRHKITKRGQNVTFRCDPISEHNRLYWYRQTLGQGPEFLTYFQNEAQLEKSRLLSDRFSAERPKGSFSTLEIQRTEQGDSAMYLCSSSKAWAATNEKLFFGSGTQLSVL.

This chain uses TRBV5-5 with TRBJ1-3; D unclear. The germline gives CDR1 SGHKS, CDR2 YYEKEE (reference sequence). The CDR3 runs to 14 residues. Trimming stripped 2 bases from V and 1 base from J, with 7 bases between. CDR3 in amino acids: CASSLGASGNTIYF. CDR3 sequence (DNA): TGTGCCAGCAGCTTAGGAGCTTCTGGAAACACCATATATTTT.

The chain has TRBV7-9 and TRBJ1-2; 8 bases fit TRBD1. Trimming cost V 4 bases and J 8 bases; bases outside gene matches: 9. The germline gives CDR1 SEHNR, CDR2 FQNEAQ (reference sequence). This CDR3 spans 14 amino acids. The CDR3 spells CASSYELQGDGYTF. The CDR3 DNA follows: TGTGCCAGCAGCTATGAATTACAGGGGGACGGCTACACCTTC.

The chain combines TRBV5-1 with TRBJ2-1; 9 bases fit TRBD1. Germline V lookup: CDR1 SGHRS, CDR2 YFSETQ. This CDR3 region has 14 residues. V lost 0 bases to trimming and J lost 7 bases; unmatched junction nucleotides: 2. The CDR3 here is CASSLGDRENEQFF. The CDR3 region has the DNA TGCGCCAGCAGCTTGGGGGACAGGGAGAATGAGCAGTTCTTC.

This clone has just one count. This sequence joins TRBV6-1 and TRBJ1-1; the D is unclear. Trimming left V 0 bases short and J 1 base short, with 9 bases between. CDR3 length equals 15 residues. Germline CDR1 is MNHNS and CDR2 is SASEGT. The CDR3 DNA sequence: TGTGCCAGCAGTGAAGCGGGCACGTGGAACACTGAAGCTTTCTTT. It is translated as CASSEAGTWNTEAFF.

This sequence joins TRBV6-5 and TRBJ1-1; D not resolved. The CDR3 has 13 residues. The germline CDR1 and CDR2 sequences are MNHEY and SVGAGI. Deletions cut 2 bases from V and 1 base from J, with 5 bases between. The CDR3 DNA reads TGTGCCAGCAGTTACCGGGGGAACACTGAAGCTTTCTTT. It yields the protein CASSYRGNTEAFF.

CDR3 sequence: CAISDAGTGPTEAFF. CDR3 sequence (DNA): TGTGCCATCAGTGATGCCGGGACAGGGCCCACTGAAGCTTTCTTT. The chain couples TRBV10-3 to TRBJ1-1, with TRBD1 identical over 9 bases. The CDR3 has 15 residues. Germline lookup yields CDR1 ENHRY and CDR2 SYGVKD. J lost 4 bases, V lost 3 bases, and 6 bases had no gene match.

The gene calls are TRBV5-4 and TRBJ1-5, with D maybe TRBD1 (5 bases). With 2 bases removed from V and 4 bases from J, the gap between germline ends came to 10 bases. Germline CDR1 is SGHNT and CDR2 is YYREEE (reference sequence). CDR3 length: 14 residues. The CDR3 reads CASSFGGDNQPQHF. The CDR3 DNA sequence: TGTGCCAGCAGCTTTGGAGGGGATAATCAGCCCCAGCATTTT.

The chain is built from TRBV9 and TRBJ1-3, with a weak D call TRBD1 (6 bases). In germline, CDR1 is SGDLS, CDR2 YYNGEE. Trimming pared 4 bases from V and 0 bases from J, leaving 11 bases between. The CDR3 loop spans 15 amino acids. The CDR3 is CASSRTALSGNTIYF. CDR3 DNA: TGTGCCAGCAGCCGGACAGCGCTCTCTGGAAACACCATATATTTT. Filled out from reference TRBV9 and TRBJ1-3, the complete variable domain reads DSGVTQTPKHLITATGQRVTLRCSPRSGDLSVYWYQQSLDQGLQFLIQYYNGEERAKGNILERFSAQQFPDLHSELNLSSLELGDSALYFCASSRTALSGNTIYFGEGSWLTVV.

The CDR3 nucleotides are TGTGCCAGCAGCCCCAGCGGGGTGGGGGATACGCAGTATTTT. Its protein is CASSPSGVGDTQYF. The chain has TRBV13 and TRBJ2-3, with TRBD2 identical over 7 bases. Germline CDR1 reads PRHDT; CDR2 reads FYEKMQ (reference sequence). This CDR3 is 14 amino acids long. The trim removed 5 bases at V and 6 bases at J, leaving 8 bases unmatched.

The chain links TRBV21-1 to TRBJ2-7; the D call of TRBD1 is as the table states it, not checked on the DNA. TRBV21-1 is a pseudogene. The CDR3 consists of 16 residues. The CDR3 DNA sequence: TGTGCCAGCAGCAAAGCTTGGCAGGGGTTAACCTACGAGCAGTACTTC. Translating it yields CASSKAWQGLTYEQYF.

The CDR3 sequence: CASRPELAGANEQFF. The CDR3 bases are TGTGCCAGTAGACCCGAACTAGCCGGGGCTAATGAGCAGTTCTTC. The chain has TRBV19 and TRBJ2-1, with D maybe TRBD2 (6 bases). V was cut by 6 bases and J by 7 bases, with 19 bases left in between. Germline V lookup: CDR1 LNHDA, CDR2 SQIVND (reference sequence). The CDR3 totals 15 residues.

This clone was found once. The J gene is TRBJ2-7, the V gene TRBV7-2; 10 bases match TRBD1. Trimming took 4 bases from V and 9 from J; bases not matched to a gene: 12. The CDR3 runs to 15 residues. Looked up from germline, CDR1 is SGHTA and CDR2 is FQGNSA. In DNA form, the CDR3 reads TGTGCCAGCAGCTCGCAGACAGGGGGCTTTACGGGGCAGTACTTC. Residues: CASSSQTGGFTGQYF.